One sample yielded the 21 T cell receptor beta chains listed below, sequenced in a study of cytomegalovirus exposure and HLA in healthy donors. Primers for the PCR totalled 60 Vbeta and 13 Jbeta. Profiled with immunoSEQ multiplex PCR; TCRdb holds only in-frame clones, not every one. The table has about 140,000 clones, roughly three quarters seen once. The specimen was PBMCs. These receptors all stem from a female donor in good health and CMV-seronegative.

The chain uses TRBV5-1 and TRBJ2-5, with 7 bases that match TRBD1. The germline V gene encodes CDR1 SGHRS and CDR2 YFSETQ. The CDR3 covers 15 residues. V lost 2 bases, J lost 2 bases, and 6 bases stayed unmatched. CDR3 residues: CASSFTGESQETQYF. The CDR3 nucleotides are TGCGCCAGCAGCTTTACAGGGGAGAGTCAAGAGACCCAGTACTTC.

This clone has more than one count but fewer than ten. The chain joins TRBV10-1 to TRBJ2-2; no clear D gene. Germline V lookup: CDR1 WNHNN, CDR2 SYGVQD (reference sequence). CDR3 size: 15 residues. Deletions cut 0 bases from V and 1 base from J, with 6 bases between. CDR3 DNA: TGCGCCAGCAGTGAGTCTCGAGGGAACACCGGGGAGCTGTTTTTT. Translation gives CASSESRGNTGELFF.

This clone was seen only once. This chain links TRBV27 with TRBJ2-6; D may be TRBD2 (6 bases). Trimming left V 5 bases short and J 1 base short, with 21 bases between. This CDR3 region has 19 residues. Per germline, CDR1 MNHEY and CDR2 SMNVEV (reference sequence). The chain's CDR3 is CASSPTRRGAPSGANVLTF. CDR3 nucleotide sequence: TGTGCCAGCAGTCCGACGCGGAGGGGCGCCCCATCTGGGGCCAACGTCCTGACTTTC.

This clone was counted only a few times. The chain joins TRBV4-1 to TRBJ1-1; 10 positions match TRBD1. The CDR3 has 16 amino acids. CDR1 is MGHRA and CDR2 is YSYEKL in the germline V gene. The ends lost 3 bases at V and 4 bases at J; junction bases unmatched: 8. In DNA, the CDR3 is TGCGCCAGCAGCCAGACAGGGGGCCGGGGGGGCACTGAAGCTTTCTTT. Translating it yields CASSQTGGRGGTEAFF.

The chain is built from TRBV2 and TRBJ1-5; D gene unclear. The CDR3 sequence is 15 residues long. Trimming pared 3 bases from V and 2 bases from J, leaving 11 bases between. The germline V gene encodes CDR1 SNHLY and CDR2 FYNNEI. The CDR3 DNA reads TGTGCCAGCAGTGAGGGAGGAGTCGGCAATCAGCCCCAGCATTTT. Its protein product is CASSEGGVGNQPQHF.

The CDR3 spells CAWRRSDSTDTQYF. DNA of the CDR3: TGTGCCTGGAGGCGATCTGATAGCACAGATACGCAGTATTTT. V is TRBV30 and J is TRBJ2-3; D call uncertain. The CDR3 runs to 14 residues. Germline CDR1 reads GTSNPN; CDR2 reads SVGIG (reference sequence). Trimming removed 3 bases from V and 0 bases from J, with 10 bases in between. Complete variable domain (other parts from reference TRBV30 and TRBJ2-3): SQTIHQWPATLVQPVGSPLSLECTVEGTSNPNLYWYRQAAGRGLQLLFYSVGIGQISSEVPQNLSASRPQDRQFILSSKKLLLSDSGFYLCAWRRSDSTDTQYFGPGTRLTVL.

V and J are TRBV7-6 and TRBJ1-4; no firm D call. CDR1 is SGHVS and CDR2 is FNYEAQ in the germline V gene. The CDR3 is 16 residues long. V lost 1 base, J lost 3 bases, and 12 bases lay in between. This CDR3 reads CASSLGGGVPNEKLFF. CDR3 bases: TGTGCCAGCAGCTTAGGAGGTGGCGTTCCTAATGAAAAACTGTTTTTT.

This chain joins TRBV7-9 and TRBJ2-7, with D possibly matching TRBD1 (7 bases). The CDR3 contains 15 residues. Trimming took off 4 bases at V and 2 bases at J, with 15 bases between the two ends. Germline V lookup: CDR1 SEHNR, CDR2 FQNEAQ (reference sequence). The CDR3 here is CASSSPQGGTYEQYF. The CDR3 region has the DNA TGTGCCAGCAGCTCTCCGCAGGGGGGCACCTACGAGCAGTACTTC.

The chain uses TRBV6-5 and TRBJ1-3; TRBD1 matches 9 bases. There are 16 residues in the CDR3. Germline CDR1 and CDR2: MNHEY and SVGAGI. The V and J ends lost 4 bases and 4 bases, in that order; junction bases with no gene match: 8. The CDR3 protein is CASSFTGTGTGNTIYF. The CDR3 DNA follows: TGTGCCAGCAGTTTCACCGGGACAGGGACCGGAAACACCATATATTTT.

This sequence joins TRBV30 and TRBJ2-1; D is undetermined. Germline values: CDR1 GTSNPN, CDR2 SVGIG (reference sequence). The CDR3 runs 14 residues. Trimming took off 0 bases at V and 5 bases at J, with 11 bases between the two ends. The DNA of the CDR3 is TGTGCCTGGAGTGTAGTTGAGCGACACAATGAGCAGTTCTTC. Its translation is CAWSVVERHNEQFF.

This clone was observed once. This chain links TRBV5-1 with TRBJ1-2; 9 bases align to TRBD1. V shed 4 bases and J 0 bases; nucleotides not matched to a gene: 10. CDR1 SGHRS and CDR2 YFSETQ come from the germline V gene. The CDR3 loop spans 17 amino acids. The CDR3 is CASSTNGQGRTNYGYTF. CDR3 nucleotide sequence: TGCGCCAGCAGCACCAATGGACAGGGGCGAACTAACTATGGCTACACCTTC.

V and J are TRBV7-8 and TRBJ2-3, with 12 bases lining up with TRBD2. Germline V lookup: CDR1 SGHVS, CDR2 FQNEAQ. V shed 0 bases, J shed 4 bases, and the junction held 2 bases outside the gene matches. The CDR3 is 16 amino acids. CDR3 coding DNA: TGTGCCAGCAGCTTAGCGCTAGCGGGGGGGGCAGATACGCAGTATTTT. It specifies CASSLALAGGADTQYF.

The chain is built from TRBV7-9 and TRBJ2-7; the match to TRBD1 covers 7 bases. Germline values: CDR1 SEHNR, CDR2 FQNEAQ (reference sequence). The CDR3 totals 14 residues. DNA for the CDR3: TGTTCTAGTTGCAAGGAAAAGGGGGCATACGAGCAGTACTTC. Amino acid sequence: CSSCKEKGAYEQYF.

The chain joins TRBV19 to TRBJ1-6; perhaps TRBD1 as D (6 bases). The germline V gene encodes CDR1 LNHDA and CDR2 SQIVND (reference sequence). V was trimmed by 6 bases and J by 0 bases, leaving 9 bases between them. This CDR3 is 15 amino acids long. CDR3 loop: CASRDSYSYNSPLHF. As DNA, the CDR3 is TGTGCCAGTAGGGACAGTTACTCCTATAATTCACCCCTCCACTTT.

The chain joins TRBV5-5 to TRBJ2-7, with D possibly being TRBD1 (5 bases). The CDR3 has 15 residues. The ends were cut back, 1 base at V and 5 bases at J, with 16 bases in the middle. Germline V lookup: CDR1 SGHKS, CDR2 YYEKEE (reference sequence). CDR3 in amino acids: CASSLLWASGNEQYF. DNA of the CDR3: TGTGCCAGCAGCTTGTTGTGGGCTTCAGGGAACGAGCAGTACTTC.

The rearrangement joins TRBV9 to TRBJ1-1, with 9 bases matching TRBD1. This CDR3 contains 15 residues. Per germline, CDR1 SGDLS and CDR2 YYNGEE. Unmatched junction bases numbered 4, after V lost 0 bases and J lost 4 bases. CDR3 coding DNA: TGTGCCAGCAGCGTAGGTGTGGACAGGGGCACTGAAGCTTTCTTT. Translated, it gives CASSVGVDRGTEAFF.

The chain combines TRBV30 with TRBJ2-7; 16 nucleotides match TRBD2. Germline V gene lookup returns CDR1 GTSNPN and CDR2 SVGIG (reference sequence). J gave up 5 bases and V 2 bases, and 15 bases lay outside the gene matches. The CDR3 runs to 19 residues. CDR3 DNA sequence: TGTGCCTGGAGTCCCCTTAGCCCGGGACTAGCGGGGGGGCTTCACGAGCAGTACTTC. Translation: CAWSPLSPGLAGGLHEQYF.

The chain links TRBV28 to TRBJ2-1; 7 bases line up with TRBD2. CDR3 length: 15 residues. The V gene end was trimmed by 5 bases and the J gene end by 3 bases; junction bases not matched to a gene: 7. Germline V lookup: CDR1 MDHEN, CDR2 SYDVKM. The CDR3 is CASSGSSGLYNEQFF. CDR3 sequence (DNA): TGTGCCAGCAGTGGGTCTAGCGGCCTCTACAATGAGCAGTTCTTC.

J is TRBJ1-2 and V is TRBV6-1, with 7 bases aligning to TRBD1. Trimming at V came to 2 bases and at J to 7 bases, leaving 7 bases not matched to a gene. Germline V gene lookup returns CDR1 MNHNS and CDR2 SASEGT. The CDR3 length is 14 residues. This CDR3 is CASSEQTGYFGYTF. CDR3 nucleotide sequence: TGTGCCAGCAGTGAACAGACAGGGTACTTTGGCTACACCTTC.

The gene calls are TRBV28 and TRBJ2-1; D is perhaps TRBD2 (5 bases). Looked up from germline, CDR1 is MDHEN and CDR2 is SYDVKM. The CDR3 runs 16 residues. V lost 8 bases to trimming and J lost 2 bases, with 19 bases between them. Written as DNA, the CDR3 is TGTGCCAGCGGCGTTTCTCGGGGATTGGCCTACAATGAGCAGTTCTTC. This encodes CASGVSRGLAYNEQFF. The variable domain in full, with the rest retrieved from reference TRBV28 and TRBJ2-1, is DVKVTQSSRYLVKRTGEKVFLECVQDMDHENMFWYRQDPGLGLRLIYFSYDVKMKEKGDIPEGYSVSREKKERFSLILESASTNQTSMYLCASGVSRGLAYNEQFFGPGTRLTVL.

This clone was found once. V and J are TRBV9 and TRBJ2-1; TRBD2 matches at 13 bases. This CDR3 region has 16 residues. The V gene end was trimmed by 3 bases and the J gene end by 10 bases; junction bases not matched to a gene: 10. CDR1 SGDLS and CDR2 YYNGEE come from the germline V gene. CDR3 coding DNA: TGTGCCAGCAGCGCCAAGGGACTAGCGGGATTTGTAGAGCAGTTCTTC. The encoded protein is CASSAKGLAGFVEQFF.